Listed here are 20 T cell receptor beta chains from one sample, sequenced in a study of blood T cells in healthy people across ages. The use of a sample-barcoded 5' primer and a J-beta primer mix characterized a second PCR of 7 to 11 cycles. A single record per CDR3 protein comes from TCRdb applying MiXCR to the 5' RACE reads. The repertoire holds roughly 1,700,000 distinct CDR3 sequences, with roughly 27% as singletons. The sequencing input was blood. All receptors come from a woman in her 30s in good health.

This rearrangement joins TRBV20-1 to TRBJ2-1, with 9 nucleotides matching TRBD2. Germline trimming cut 8 bases from V and 0 bases from J; bases unmatched to any gene: 5. This CDR3 is 14 amino acids long. Looked up from germline, CDR1 is DFQATT and CDR2 is SNEGSKA (reference sequence). The CDR3 bases are TGCAGTTCGTTACTAGCGGGCTCCTACAATGAGCAGTTCTTC. Translation gives CSSLLAGSYNEQFF.

The chain carries TRBV15 and TRBJ2-3; 9 nucleotides line up with TRBD2. The ends lost 8 bases at V and 6 bases at J; junction bases unmatched: 15. The CDR3 contains 16 residues. The germline V gene has CDR1 LNHNV and CDR2 YYDKDF (reference sequence). The CDR3 reads CATLGLQRGAGDTQYF. CDR3 in DNA: TGTGCCACCCTCGGTCTACAGCGGGGGGCCGGGGATACGCAGTATTTT.

In its sample, this clonotype was seen a few times. The gene calls are TRBV12-5 and TRBJ1-6, with 7 bases fitting TRBD1. The junction had 9 bases not matched to a gene; V was cut back by 7 bases and J by 9 bases. Looked up from germline, CDR1 is LGHNT and CDR2 is FRNRAP. This CDR3 is built from 14 residues. The CDR3 region is CASAETGSGSPLHF. Here the CDR3 DNA reads TGTGCTAGTGCCGAGACAGGGAGTGGTTCACCCCTCCACTTT.

The CDR3 reads CASSRRIQREQFF. The DNA of the CDR3 is TGTGCCAGCAGCCGCCGGATTCAGAGGGAGCAGTTCTTC. J is TRBJ2-1 and V is TRBV3-1, with no clear D. The CDR3 length is 13 residues. Germline CDR1 and CDR2: LGHDT and YNNKEL (reference sequence). V lost 4 bases and J 10 bases, leaving 14 bases between the germline ends.

The chain joins TRBV21-1 to TRBJ1-2. TRBV21-1 constitutes a pseudogene. This CDR3 region has 14 residues. For the CDR3, the DNA is TGTGCCAGCAGCGCGCGGGATCTTAACTATGGCTACACCTTC. Residues: CASSARDLNYGYTF.

The V call is TRBV2, the J call TRBJ2-2; 11 positions match TRBD2. The CDR3 totals 15 residues. J gave up 0 bases and V 7 bases, and 1 base lay outside the gene matches. From germline, CDR1 is SNHLY and CDR2 FYNNEI. CDR3 sequence reads: CASKTSGANTGELFF. CDR3 sequence (DNA): TGTGCCAGCAAGACTAGCGGGGCGAACACCGGGGAGCTGTTTTTT. The complete variable domain, with remaining parts taken from reference TRBV2 and TRBJ2-2, reads EPEVTQTPSHQVTQMGQEVILRCVPISNHLYFYWYRQILGQKVEFLVSFYNNEISEKSEIFDDQFSVERPDGSNFTLKIRSTKLEDSAMYFCASKTSGANTGELFFGEGSRLTVL.

The CDR3 sequence: CASSLEGAQEQFF. The CDR3 coding sequence is TGCGCCAGCAGCTTGGAGGGGGCCCAAGAGCAGTTCTTC. The chain carries TRBV5-1 and TRBJ2-1, with 7 bases identical to TRBD1. V trimming: 0 bases; J trimming: 10 bases; junction bases outside the gene matches: 4. CDR3 length equals 13 residues. The V gene's germline CDR1 is SGHRS and CDR2 YFSETQ.

The chain carries TRBV7-9 and TRBJ2-1, with D maybe TRBD2 (5 bases). The V and J ends lost 4 bases and 10 bases respectively, with 11 bases between them. CDR3 length: 12 amino acids. Germline CDR1 SEHNR, CDR2 FQNEAQ (reference sequence). The CDR3 coding sequence is TGTGCCAGCAGCTCGGTAGCGAACGAGCAGTTCTTC. As protein: CASSSVANEQFF.

This clonotype was counted ten times or more. J is TRBJ1-2 and V is TRBV12-3 or TRBV12-4, with D uncertain. Trimming pared 3 bases from V and 5 bases from J, leaving 10 bases between. This CDR3 has 13 amino acids. The CDR3 DNA reads as TGTGCCAGCAGTTTTCCCGGTGGGTATGGCTACACCTTC. Its protein product is CASSFPGGYGYTF.

The gene calls are TRBV4-1 and TRBJ2-1; TRBD2 might be the D (6 bases). Germline CDR1 and CDR2: MGHRA and YSYEKL. V was shortened by 0 bases and J by 4 bases, with 16 bases between the two germline ends. The CDR3 extends over 17 amino acids. CDR3 region: CASSQEARGSPYNEQFF. CDR3 DNA: TGCGCCAGCAGCCAAGAAGCCCGGGGGTCCCCTTACAATGAGCAGTTCTTC.

This clonotype came up once. The chain employs TRBV5-1 and TRBJ1-1; D not certain. V was pared by 3 bases and J by 1 base, with 10 bases between. In germline, CDR1 is SGHRS, CDR2 YFSETQ. The CDR3 length is 14 residues. CDR3 in amino acids: CASSWYSSNTEAFF. In nucleotides, the CDR3 is TGCGCCAGCAGCTGGTACTCGTCGAACACTGAAGCTTTCTTT.

With respect to this clonotype: A much more abundant neighbour one base away suggests this may be a read error. The chain links TRBV7-9 to TRBJ1-1, with unresolved D. Germline V gene sequence: CDR1 SEHNR, CDR2 FQNEAQ (reference sequence). This CDR3 is 15 amino acids long. Trimming removed 4 bases at V and 0 bases at J, with 12 bases between. CDR3 sequence (DNA): TGTGCCAGCAGCTCTTGGCCAGCCATGAACACTGAAGCTTTCTTT. Residues: CASSSWPAMNTEAFF.

V and J are TRBV20-1 and TRBJ2-7; D might be TRBD1 (6 bases). V was shortened by 3 bases and J by 0 bases, with 12 bases between the two germline ends. The germline V gene has CDR1 DFQATT and CDR2 SNEGSKA (reference sequence). There are 14 residues in the CDR3. CDR3 region: CSASSGTPSYEQYF. The CDR3 DNA reads TGCAGTGCTAGTTCTGGGACACCCTCCTACGAGCAGTACTTC.

The gene calls are TRBV3-1 and TRBJ1-1; D might be TRBD1 (6 bases). The CDR3 contains 13 residues. Looked up from germline, CDR1 is LGHDT and CDR2 is YNNKEL (reference sequence). The ends were cut back, 0 bases at V and 10 bases at J, with 12 bases in the middle. CDR3 bases: TGTGCCAGCAGCCAAGATCCGGGGGCGCCAGCTTTCTTT. Residues: CASSQDPGAPAFF.

In its sample, this clonotype was seen a few times. CDR3 sequence (DNA): TGTGCCAGCAGCTTAAATAACCCGGGGCCAGATACGCAGTATTTT. Its protein product is CASSLNNPGPDTQYF. V and J are TRBV7-9 and TRBJ2-3; tentatively, D is TRBD1 or TRBD2 (5 bases each). Trimming took 2 bases from V and 4 from J, leaving 13 bases between them. The germline V gene encodes CDR1 SEHNR and CDR2 FQNEAQ (reference sequence). The CDR3 runs 15 residues.

This clonotype was observed many times. The chain joins TRBV7-3 to TRBJ2-6, with a weak D call TRBD2 (6 bases). V gave up 5 bases and J gave up 1 base, with 12 bases separating them. The CDR3 spans 16 residues. Germline CDR1 and CDR2: SGHTA and FQGTGA. CDR3 residues: CASSPLGGSGANVLTF. CDR3 bases: TGTGCCAGCAGCCCCCTCGGGGGTTCTGGGGCCAACGTCCTGACTTTC.

Only a few counts were recorded for this clonotype. The rearrangement uses TRBV9 and TRBJ2-3; D not resolved. The CDR3 has 15 amino acids. V dropped 4 bases and J dropped 0 bases, with 12 bases sitting between them. From germline, CDR1 is SGDLS and CDR2 YYNGEE. The CDR3 sequence: CASSPLSASTDTQYF. The CDR3 nucleotides are TGTGCCAGCAGCCCCCTTTCGGCTAGCACAGATACGCAGTATTTT.

This clonotype was found a few times. V gene TRBV5-1 combines with J gene TRBJ2-7; D remains ambiguous. This CDR3 region has 14 residues. Trimming took 0 bases from V and 6 from J, leaving 13 bases between them. Germline V CDR1 and CDR2: SGHRS, YFSETQ. The CDR3 coding sequence is TGCGCCAGCAGCTTGGGGGTTACTATGGGCGAGCAGTACTTC. It is translated as CASSLGVTMGEQYF. The full variable domain, rest sourced from reference TRBV5-1 and TRBJ2-7, is KAGVTQTPRYLIKTRGQQVTLSCSPISGHRSVSWYQQTPGQGLQFLFEYFSETQRNKGNFPGRFSGRQFSNSRSEMNVSTLELGDSALYLCASSLGVTMGEQYFGPGTRLTVT.

This clonotype showed up just a few times. The chain has TRBV27 and TRBJ2-7; possibly TRBD1 or TRBD2 for D (6 bases each). Deletions cut 10 bases from V and 3 bases from J, with 16 bases between. The CDR3 totals 13 residues. Germline assignment: CDR1 MNHEY and CDR2 SMNVEV (reference sequence). CDR3 residues: CATRRGAGYEQYF. The CDR3 DNA reads TGTGCCACCAGAAGGGGGGCAGGCTACGAGCAGTACTTC.

The chain links TRBV12-3 or TRBV12-4 to TRBJ2-1; no clear D gene. V was trimmed by 1 base and J by 1 base, leaving 8 bases between them. The CDR3 runs 15 residues. The CDR3 spells CASSLVPPSYNEQFF. In DNA, the CDR3 is TGTGCCAGCAGTTTAGTTCCCCCGTCCTACAATGAGCAGTTCTTC.